This entry is about one T cell receptor (beta chain). This sample stems from a study of T cell responses to AZD1222 COVID-19 vaccine. Measured with immunoSEQ multiplex PCR; TCRdb has only the in-frame clones, and not every one. The sample lists 120,000 to 150,000 clones; 93% were seen once. The V gene's germline CDR1 is LNHDA and CDR2 SQIVND (reference sequence). After removal of 7 bases from V and 4 bases from J, the junction contained 10 bases not matched to a gene. This CDR3 has 15 residues. The input for sequencing was peripheral blood, taken on day 0 of AZD1222 vaccination. The chain carries TRBV19 and TRBJ1-2, with TRBD1 matching over 9 bases. The source is an adult in good health. As DNA, the CDR3 is TGTGCCAGTACCTTTCCTGGGACAGGGACCTATGGCTACACCTTC. It is translated as CASTFPGTGTYGYTF.